These 9 T cell receptor beta chains were all obtained from the same sample, sequenced in a study of T cells in Graves' hyperthyroidism and ophthalmopathy. Authors of the study amplified TCR beta CDR3 regions from RNA transcripts. Initially, a first-round RT-PCR of the TCR CDR3 employed the HTBI primer set. TCRdb itself ran the multiplex PCR reads through MiXCR, one entry per CDR3 protein. This table has roughly 500,000 distinct CDR3 sequences, around 13% appearing once. Sequenced input: blood. Receptors originate from a woman in her 30s with Graves' hyperthyroidism that later progressed to Graves' ophthalmopathy.

This clonotype was observed many times. The chain recombines TRBV20-1 with TRBJ1-1, with D perhaps TRBD1 (5 bases). Trimming cost V 6 bases and J 2 bases, with 19 bases left between them. The length of the CDR3 is 15 residues. Germline V CDR1 and CDR2: DFQATT, SNEGSKA (reference sequence). CDR3 region: CSATRAGRGNTEAFF. The DNA of the CDR3 is TGCAGTGCGACCCGAGCGGGGCGCGGAAACACTGAAGCTTTCTTT.

This clonotype was observed at least ten times. The CDR3 sequence is CATSDNQETQYF. The CDR3 DNA reads TGTGCCACCAGTGACAACCAAGAGACCCAGTACTTC. The chain links TRBV24-1 to TRBJ2-5; D gene ambiguous. Trimming cost V 4 bases and J 0 bases, with 2 bases left between them. The V gene's germline CDR1 is KGHDR and CDR2 SFDVKD. The CDR3 has 12 amino acids.

The chain links TRBV12-5 to TRBJ1-5; D is undetermined. Germline lookup yields CDR1 LGHNT and CDR2 FRNRAP. CDR3 length: 13 residues. Trimming took off 5 bases at V and 5 bases at J, with 10 bases between the two ends. CDR3 amino acids: CASGHISDQPQHF. CDR3 bases: TGTGCTAGTGGTCATATATCGGATCAGCCCCAGCATTTT.

CDR3 amino acids: CATSDSGTYYEQYF. The CDR3 nucleotides are TGTGCCACCAGTGATTCCGGGACATACTACGAGCAGTACTTC. The rearrangement links TRBV24-1 to TRBJ2-7, with D possibly TRBD1 on 6 matching bases. The CDR3 is made up of 14 amino acids. Germline CDR1 is KGHDR and CDR2 is SFDVKD. V was trimmed by 2 bases and J by 3 bases, leaving 10 bases between them.

The V gene is TRBV6-2 or TRBV6-3, the J gene TRBJ2-3; maybe TRBD1 (6 bases). V lost 10 bases and J 2 bases, leaving 13 bases between the germline ends. Germline V CDR1 and CDR2: MNHEY, SVGEGT. The CDR3 has 13 residues. CDR3 residues: CATQRGTTDTQYF. CDR3 coding DNA: TGTGCCACCCAGAGGGGGACCACAGATACGCAGTATTTT.

This clonotype was observed many times. J is TRBJ1-1 and V is TRBV28; the D gene is possibly TRBD1 (6 bases). The CDR3 is 14 amino acids. The V end was cut by 4 bases, the J end by 14 bases, with 23 bases between. The germline CDR1 and CDR2 sequences are MDHEN and SYDVKM. The CDR3 DNA sequence: TGTGCCAGCAGTTCCTCCCCCCGGGACACCCGCACCTTCTTT. This sequence encodes CASSSSPRDTRTFF.

This clonotype was seen many times. The chain combines TRBV20-1 with TRBJ2-1, with 10 bases that match TRBD2. The CDR3 is 14 amino acids. The V and J ends lost 6 bases and 3 bases, in that order; junction bases with no gene match: 5. Germline CDR1 DFQATT, CDR2 SNEGSKA (reference sequence). For the CDR3, the DNA is TGCAGTGCCGACACTAGCGGGGACTACAATGAGCAGTTCTTC. This encodes CSADTSGDYNEQFF.

This clonotype was detected ten times or more. This chain links TRBV12-3 or TRBV12-4 with TRBJ1-6; no clear D. Trimming took 6 bases from V and 8 from J, leaving 11 bases between them. This CDR3 is 13 amino acids long. In nucleotides, the CDR3 is TGTGCCAGCAGCCCCCAACTTTATTCACCCCTCCACTTT. It encodes CASSPQLYSPLHF.

The sample holds many counts of this clonotype. The chain carries TRBV2 and TRBJ1-3; D uncertain. Germline values: CDR1 SNHLY, CDR2 FYNNEI. The CDR3 extends over 11 amino acids. V lost 7 bases and J lost 12, with 13 bases in between. The CDR3 DNA follows: TGTGCCAGCACTTCCATGAGGCTCATATATTTT. Residues: CASTSMRLIYF. The full variable domain, rest sourced from reference TRBV2 and TRBJ1-3, is EPEVTQTPSHQVTQMGQEVILRCVPISNHLYFYWYRQILGQKVEFLVSFYNNEISEKSEIFDDQFSVERPDGSNFTLKIRSTKLEDSAMYFCASTSMRLIYFGEGSWLTVV.